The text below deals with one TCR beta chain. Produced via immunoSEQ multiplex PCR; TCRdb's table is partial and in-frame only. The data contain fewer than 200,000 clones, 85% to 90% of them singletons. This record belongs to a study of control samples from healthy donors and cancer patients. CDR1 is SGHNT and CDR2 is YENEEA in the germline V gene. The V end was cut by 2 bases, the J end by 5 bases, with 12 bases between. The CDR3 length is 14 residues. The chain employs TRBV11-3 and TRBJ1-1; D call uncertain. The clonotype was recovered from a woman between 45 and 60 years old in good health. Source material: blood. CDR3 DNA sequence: TGTGCCAGCAGCTTACAAGGGTTTGGGACTGAAGCTTTCTTT. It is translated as CASSLQGFGTEAFF.